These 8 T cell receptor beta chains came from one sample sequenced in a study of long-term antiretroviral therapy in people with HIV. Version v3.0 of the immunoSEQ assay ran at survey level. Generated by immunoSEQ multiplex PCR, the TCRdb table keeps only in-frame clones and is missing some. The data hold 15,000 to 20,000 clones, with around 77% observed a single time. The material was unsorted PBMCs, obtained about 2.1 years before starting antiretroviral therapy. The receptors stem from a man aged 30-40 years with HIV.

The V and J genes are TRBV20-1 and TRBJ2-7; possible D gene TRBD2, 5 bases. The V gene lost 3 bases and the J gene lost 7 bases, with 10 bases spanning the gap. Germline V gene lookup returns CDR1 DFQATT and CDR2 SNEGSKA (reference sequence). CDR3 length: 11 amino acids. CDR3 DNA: TGCAGTGCTAGGGGGAGTGAGGAGCAGTACTTC. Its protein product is CSARGSEEQYF.

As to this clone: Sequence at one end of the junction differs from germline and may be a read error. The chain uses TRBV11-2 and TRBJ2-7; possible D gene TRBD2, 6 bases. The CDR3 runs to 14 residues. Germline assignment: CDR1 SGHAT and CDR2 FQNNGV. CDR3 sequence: CASSPGLLANEQYF. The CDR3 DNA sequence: TGCGCCAGCAGCCCCGGTTTGCTAGCGAACGAGCAGTACTTC.

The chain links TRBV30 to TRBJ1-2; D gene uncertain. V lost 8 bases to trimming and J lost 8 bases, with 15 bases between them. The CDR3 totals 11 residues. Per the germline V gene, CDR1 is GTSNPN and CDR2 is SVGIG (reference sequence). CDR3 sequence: CAQFEANGYTF. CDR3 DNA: TGTGCCCAATTTGAGGCCAACGGCTACACCTTC.

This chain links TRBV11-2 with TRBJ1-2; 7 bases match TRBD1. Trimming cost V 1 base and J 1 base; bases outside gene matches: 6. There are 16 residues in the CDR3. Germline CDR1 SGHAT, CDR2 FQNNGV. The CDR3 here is CASSLVWTGDNYGYTF. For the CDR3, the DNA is TGTGCCAGCAGCTTAGTTTGGACAGGAGATAACTATGGCTACACCTTC.

The CDR3 DNA sequence: TGTGCCAGCTCACCAACCCGGCAGGCTAACACTGAAGCTTTCTTT. Its translation: CASSPTRQANTEAFF. This rearrangement joins TRBV18 to TRBJ1-1; no reliable D call. Germline loops: CDR1 KGHSH, CDR2 LQKENI. The CDR3 loop spans 15 amino acids. V lost 2 bases and J 2 bases, leaving 12 bases between the germline ends.

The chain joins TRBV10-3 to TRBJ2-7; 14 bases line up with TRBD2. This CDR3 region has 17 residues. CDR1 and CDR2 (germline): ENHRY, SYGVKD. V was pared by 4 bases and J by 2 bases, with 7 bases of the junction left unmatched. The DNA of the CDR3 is TGTGCCATCAGTGCTGTTAGACTAGCGGGAGGGACCTACGAGCAGTACTTC. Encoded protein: CAISAVRLAGGTYEQYF.

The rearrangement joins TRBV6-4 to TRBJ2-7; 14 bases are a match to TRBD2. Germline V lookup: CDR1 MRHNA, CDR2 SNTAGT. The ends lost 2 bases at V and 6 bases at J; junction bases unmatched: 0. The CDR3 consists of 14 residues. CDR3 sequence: CASSDGTSGSEQYF. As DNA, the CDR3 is TGTGCCAGCAGTGACGGGACTAGCGGGAGCGAGCAGTACTTC.

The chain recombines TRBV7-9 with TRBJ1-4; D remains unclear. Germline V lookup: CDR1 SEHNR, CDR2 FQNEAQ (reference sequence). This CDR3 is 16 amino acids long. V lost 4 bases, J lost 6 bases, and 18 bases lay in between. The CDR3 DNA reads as TGTGCCAGCAGCTCCTTCCTCCCGAGATCAGATGAAAAACTGTTTTTT. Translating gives CASSSFLPRSDEKLFF.